This T cell receptor beta chain is from a study of blood T cell repertoires in COVID-19. Original methodology: It was from reference gene primer amplification that nucleated cell counts were estimated. Sequencing was performed with immunoSEQ multiplex PCR; in TCRdb, only in-frame clones are kept and a portion is missing. V and J calls and clone size follow that table, whereas D and trimming were derived from the DNA. Seen here are fewer than 350,000 clones, roughly 88% observed once, and the top ten hold 2.3%. Looked up from germline, CDR1 is SGDLS and CDR2 is YYNGEE. V was shortened by 3 bases and J by 6 bases, with 21 bases between the two germline ends. This CDR3 has 16 residues. Everyone who took part was roughly 18 to 89 years old, and they came from about 25 US areas. Participants' reported clinical history set cohort assignment.

This chain links TRBV9 with TRBJ1-1; weak D call: TRBD1 (6 bases). Sequences were obtained from PBMCs or T cells enriched from blood (not recorded which). The receptor was isolated from a woman in her thirties or forties with acute COVID-19. CDR3 in DNA: TGTGCCAGCAGCGCAGGCCCGGGGGGCGGTTTGTCTGAAGCTTTCTTT. Encoded protein: CASSAGPGGGLSEAFF.